The 25 T cell receptor beta chains in this list originate from one sample, sequenced in a study of identical twins listed by TCRdb under 2016. The method was 5' RACE. Reads for this sample came from an Illumina HiSeq 2000. In TCRdb, the public reads were trimmed at Q25 with fastp and aligned with MiXCR, with productive beta chains retained. All rows with the same CDR3 protein become a single entry with the most common DNA and genes. This sample gives some 1,700,000 distinct CDR3 sequences in total; about 31% of them show up just once. Clones ranked in the top ten supply over 0.25% of the sample. The sequencing sample was made of cord blood. The source is a newborn girl in good health.

There are a few counts of this clonotype. The chain employs TRBV5-1 and TRBJ2-3, with TRBD2 matching over 11 bases. V shed 4 bases and J 0 bases; nucleotides not matched to a gene: 7. Per the germline V gene, CDR1 is SGHRS and CDR2 is YFSETQ. The CDR3 has 17 residues. CDR3 loop: CASSPVGLAGSTDTQYF. Written as DNA, the CDR3 is TGCGCCAGCAGCCCGGTAGGACTAGCGGGTAGCACAGATACGCAGTATTTT.

This rearrangement joins TRBV5-4 to TRBJ2-1; 8 bases align to TRBD1. The germline gives CDR1 SGHNT, CDR2 YYREEE (reference sequence). The CDR3 loop spans 13 amino acids. With 4 bases clipped from V and 10 bases from J, the junction kept 7 bases outside the gene matches. The DNA for the CDR3 is TGTGCCAGCAGCAAGGGACAGGACTACGAGCAGTTCTTC. This codes for CASSKGQDYEQFF. Drawing the rest from reference TRBV5-4 and TRBJ2-1, the complete variable domain is ETGVTQSPTHLIKTRGQQVTLRCSSQSGHNTVSWYQQALGQGPQFIFQYYREEENGRGNFPPRFSGLQFPNYSSELNVNALELDDSALYLCASSKGQDYEQFFGPGTRLTVL.

The V call is TRBV10-3, the J call TRBJ2-7; D uncertain. Between the trimmed V and J ends, which lost 5 bases and 0 bases, there was a span of 8 bases. Germline V gene sequence: CDR1 ENHRY, CDR2 SYGVKD. The CDR3 loop spans 13 amino acids. The CDR3 region has the DNA TGTGCCATCAGTCGACGGAGCTCCTACGAGCAGTACTTC. Protein product: CAISRRSSYEQYF.

In this sample, this clonotype turned up many times. The V gene is TRBV20-1, the J gene TRBJ2-7; D not resolved. Germline V gives CDR1 DFQATT, CDR2 SNEGSKA (reference sequence). This CDR3 spans 13 amino acids. Trimming stripped 4 bases from V and 3 bases from J, with 13 bases between. The CDR3 loop is CSAKRGSIYEQYF. CDR3 DNA: TGCAGTGCTAAGCGTGGGTCCATCTACGAGCAGTACTTC.

V is TRBV10-3 and J is TRBJ2-1; 12 bases align to TRBD1. V lost 8 bases and J lost 9; bases outside the gene matches: 5. The CDR3 extends over 13 amino acids. Germline V lookup: CDR1 ENHRY, CDR2 SYGVKD. The CDR3: CAIAGTGGGEQFF. CDR3 nucleotide sequence: TGTGCCATCGCCGGGACAGGGGGCGGTGAGCAGTTCTTC.

J is TRBJ2-2 and V is TRBV20-1; unclear D gene. Germline-derived CDR1 and CDR2 are DFQATT and SNEGSKA (reference sequence). This CDR3 comprises 17 residues. Trimming removed 0 bases at V and 3 bases at J, with 17 bases between. The CDR3 region has the DNA TGCAGTGCTAGAGATCCCCGACAAGGCCCTTACACCGGGGAGCTGTTTTTT. Translation gives CSARDPRQGPYTGELFF.

The chain is built from TRBV7-7 and TRBJ2-3, with 8 bases that match TRBD1. V was pared by 1 base and J by 6 bases, with 6 bases of the junction left unmatched. CDR3 length: 15 amino acids. CDR1 and CDR2 (germline): SSHAT, FNYEAQ (reference sequence). CDR3 sequence reads: CASSLGTGLSDTQYF. The CDR3 DNA follows: TGTGCCAGCAGCTTAGGGACAGGGCTAAGCGATACGCAGTATTTT.

This clonotype was detected only a few times. Just one base apart from a much larger clone, this may be a read error. This rearrangement joins TRBV13 to TRBJ2-1, with TRBD2 matching 14 bases. Germline assignment: CDR1 PRHDT and CDR2 FYEKMQ (reference sequence). The CDR3 is 15 residues long. CDR3 in DNA: TGTGCCGGCAGCTTTGGGACTAGCGGGAGCAATGAGCAGTTCTTC. Translation gives CAGSFGTSGSNEQFF.

This clonotype appeared once. This chain uses TRBV27 with TRBJ1-2; tentative D call: TRBD1 (5 bases). Germline assignment: CDR1 MNHEY and CDR2 SMNVEV (reference sequence). CDR3 length: 13 residues. V was clipped by 6 bases and J by 12 bases, with 20 bases between them. The CDR3 reads CASSPGRGVRDTF. DNA for the CDR3: TGTGCCAGCAGCCCAGGGCGGGGAGTAAGGGACACCTTC.

This clonotype was seen more than once but under ten times. The V call is TRBV2, the J call TRBJ2-3; possibly TRBD2 for D (6 bases). Germline V gene lookup returns CDR1 SNHLY and CDR2 FYNNEI. Trimming removed 1 base from V and 4 bases from J, with 15 bases in between. The CDR3 has 16 residues. CDR3 loop: CASSEGGVPPPDTQYF. Written as DNA, the CDR3 is TGTGCCAGCAGTGAAGGGGGGGTACCCCCTCCAGATACGCAGTATTTT.

This clonotype turned up a few times. This sequence joins TRBV4-2 and TRBJ2-1; D perhaps matches TRBD2 (5 bases). Germline lookup yields CDR1 LGHNA and CDR2 YNFKEQ. Deletions cut 2 bases from V and 0 bases from J, with 11 bases between. The CDR3 loop spans 16 amino acids. For the CDR3, the DNA is TGTGCCAGCAGCCAACCACGGGAAAGCTCCTACAATGAGCAGTTCTTC. Its translation is CASSQPRESSYNEQFF.

The gene calls are TRBV20-1 and TRBJ2-1; the match to TRBD2 covers 7 bases. Germline CDR1 is DFQATT and CDR2 is SNEGSKA (reference sequence). The CDR3 runs to 16 residues. With 1 base clipped from V and 4 bases from J, the junction kept 10 bases outside the gene matches. CDR3 loop: CSARVRDYHSYNEQFF. CDR3 sequence (DNA): TGCAGTGCTAGAGTTCGGGACTATCACTCTTACAATGAGCAGTTCTTC.

The rearrangement links TRBV12-3 or TRBV12-4 to TRBJ1-1, with D possibly TRBD1 on 5 matching bases. Between the trimmed V and J ends, which lost 6 bases and 1 base, there was a span of 21 bases. The CDR3 is 17 residues long. CDR3 protein: CASSLYPEQRGNTEAFF. The CDR3 DNA is TGTGCCAGCAGCCTGTACCCGGAGCAAAGGGGGAACACTGAAGCTTTCTTT.

This clonotype was seen more than once but under ten times. The chain links TRBV20-1 to TRBJ2-1, with D possibly being TRBD2 (7 bases). V dropped 6 bases and J dropped 4 bases, with 19 bases sitting between them. Germline CDR1 reads DFQATT; CDR2 reads SNEGSKA (reference sequence). CDR3 length equals 15 residues. Here the CDR3 reads CSAPPLGGAYNEQFF. Here the CDR3 DNA reads TGCAGTGCCCCGCCCCTGGGGGGGGCTTACAATGAGCAGTTCTTC.

V usage is TRBV10-3 and J usage is TRBJ2-3; D is uncertain. The germline V gene encodes CDR1 ENHRY and CDR2 SYGVKD. Between the trimmed V and J ends, which lost 6 bases and 6 bases, there was a span of 10 bases. This CDR3 spans 12 amino acids. CDR3 sequence (DNA): TGTGCCATCAGCCTTATAGGCGATACGCAGTATTTT. Protein: CAISLIGDTQYF.

This clonotype was seen a few times. The chain carries TRBV3-1 and TRBJ2-3, with 11 bases fitting TRBD2. The CDR3 is made up of 17 amino acids. The V segment lost 6 bases and the J segment 1 base; nucleotides outside the gene matches: 9. Germline assignment: CDR1 LGHDT and CDR2 YNNKEL (reference sequence). This chain's CDR3 is CASSPSLTSGGTDTQYF. In DNA, the CDR3 is TGTGCCAGCAGTCCTTCATTGACTAGCGGGGGCACAGATACGCAGTATTTT.

This clonotype turned up a few times. V usage is TRBV27 and J usage is TRBJ1-5; 7 bases are a match to TRBD1. This CDR3 contains 14 residues. Germline lookup yields CDR1 MNHEY and CDR2 SMNVEV (reference sequence). Losses at the gene ends were 5 bases for V and 6 bases for J; bases not matched to a gene: 7. The DNA of the CDR3 is TGTGCCAGCAGTGCGACAGGGCGACGTCAGCCCCAGCATTTT. Its protein product is CASSATGRRQPQHF.

This chain joins TRBV5-1 and TRBJ2-1, with a possible D match to TRBD1 (6 bases). Germline V gene sequence: CDR1 SGHRS, CDR2 YFSETQ. CDR3 size: 17 residues. Trimming shortened V by 4 bases and J by 0 bases, and 17 bases separated the two germline ends. For the CDR3, the DNA is TGCGCCAGCAGCGAAGGTCGTGACAGGAGCTCCTACAATGAGCAGTTCTTC. This gives the protein CASSEGRDRSSYNEQFF.

CDR3 sequence (DNA): TGTGCCAGCAGTTGGACCTGGCAGGGGGCTATTTTCACTGAAGCTTTCTTT. Translation gives CASSWTWQGAIFTEAFF. The chain is built from TRBV5-5 and TRBJ1-1; the match to TRBD1 covers 8 bases. Germline V gene sequence: CDR1 SGHKS, CDR2 YYEKEE (reference sequence). The CDR3 loop spans 17 amino acids. J gave up 4 bases and V 5 bases, and 16 bases lay outside the gene matches.

This chain uses TRBV3-1 with TRBJ2-5, with 11 bases that match TRBD2. The CDR3 runs 17 residues. Germline V gene sequence: CDR1 LGHDT, CDR2 YNNKEL (reference sequence). The ends lost 0 bases at V and 5 bases at J; junction bases unmatched: 8. CDR3 sequence: CASSQDRLAGLGETQYF. CDR3 nucleotide sequence: TGTGCCAGCAGCCAAGATCGACTAGCGGGGCTAGGCGAGACCCAGTACTTC.

This clonotype was picked up a small number of times. The chain uses TRBV20-1 and TRBJ1-5; D not resolved. Germline CDR1 is DFQATT and CDR2 is SNEGSKA (reference sequence). Trimming stripped 6 bases from V and 0 bases from J, with 6 bases between. The CDR3 extends over 12 amino acids. The CDR3 DNA reads TGCAGTGCCCTCTATAGCAATCAGCCCCAGCATTTT. Translating gives CSALYSNQPQHF.

This clonotype has ten or more counts. The chain has TRBV11-2 and TRBJ2-3, with TRBD2 matching 9 bases. The CDR3 totals 17 residues. J was trimmed by 1 base and V by 1 base; bases with no gene match: 6. CDR1 SGHAT and CDR2 FQNNGV come from the germline V gene. The CDR3 DNA reads TGTGCCAGCAGCTTAGCTGTAGCGGGGGCTGGCACAGATACGCAGTATTTT. Protein product: CASSLAVAGAGTDTQYF.

This chain connects TRBV27 to TRBJ2-4; 10 bases agree with TRBD1. With the DNA end fitting TRBJ2-7 better, the J assignment may be wrong. This CDR3 contains 13 residues. Germline values: CDR1 MNHEY, CDR2 SMNVEV (reference sequence). In nucleotides, the CDR3 is TGTGCCAGCGGGGGACAGGGGATCCACGAGCAGTACTTC. It yields the protein CASGGQGIHEQYF.

The chain couples TRBV2 to TRBJ2-1, with TRBD2 identical over 7 bases. The V segment lost 3 bases and the J segment 5 bases; nucleotides outside the gene matches: 4. In germline, CDR1 is SNHLY, CDR2 FYNNEI. The length of the CDR3 is 14 residues. The CDR3 protein is CASSDVAGDNEQFF. In DNA, the CDR3 is TGTGCCAGCAGTGACGTGGCGGGGGACAATGAGCAGTTCTTC.

This chain connects TRBV20-1 to TRBJ1-2; 7 bases align to TRBD1. The CDR3 length is 17 residues. Germline trimming cut 6 bases from V and 1 base from J; bases unmatched to any gene: 17. Per the germline V gene, CDR1 is DFQATT and CDR2 is SNEGSKA (reference sequence). The CDR3 spells CSAPDSSQGGFNYGYTF. Written as DNA, the CDR3 is TGCAGTGCGCCCGACTCCTCTCAAGGGGGCTTTAACTATGGCTACACCTTC.